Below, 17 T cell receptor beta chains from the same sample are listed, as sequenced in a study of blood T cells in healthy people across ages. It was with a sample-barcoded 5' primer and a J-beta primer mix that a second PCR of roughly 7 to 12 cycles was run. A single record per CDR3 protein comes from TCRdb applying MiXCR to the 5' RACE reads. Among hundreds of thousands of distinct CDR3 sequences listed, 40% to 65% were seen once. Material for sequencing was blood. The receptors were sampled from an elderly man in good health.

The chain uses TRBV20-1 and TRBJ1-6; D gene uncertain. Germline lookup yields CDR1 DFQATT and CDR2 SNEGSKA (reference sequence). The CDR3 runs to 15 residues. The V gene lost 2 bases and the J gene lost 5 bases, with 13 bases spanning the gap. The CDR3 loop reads CSARREGLDNSPLHF. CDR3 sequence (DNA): TGCAGTGCTAGAAGAGAAGGGTTGGATAATTCACCCCTCCACTTT.

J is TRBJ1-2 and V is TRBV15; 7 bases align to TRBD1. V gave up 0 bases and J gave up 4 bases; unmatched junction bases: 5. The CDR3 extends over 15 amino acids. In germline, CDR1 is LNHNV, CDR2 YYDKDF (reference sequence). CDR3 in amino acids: CATSRDAGQIYGYTF. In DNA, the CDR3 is TGTGCCACCAGCAGAGATGCGGGACAGATCTATGGCTACACCTTC.

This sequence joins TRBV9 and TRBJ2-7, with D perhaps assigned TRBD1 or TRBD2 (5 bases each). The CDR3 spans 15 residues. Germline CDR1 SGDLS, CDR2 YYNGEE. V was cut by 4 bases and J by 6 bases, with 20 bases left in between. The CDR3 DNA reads TGTGCCAGCAGCCCCCCGGGACGCCCTCCCTCCGAGCAGTACTTC. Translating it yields CASSPPGRPPSEQYF. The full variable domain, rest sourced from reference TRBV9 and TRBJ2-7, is DSGVTQTPKHLITATGQRVTLRCSPRSGDLSVYWYQQSLDQGLQFLIQYYNGEERAKGNILERFSAQQFPDLHSELNLSSLELGDSALYFCASSPPGRPPSEQYFGPGTRLTVT.

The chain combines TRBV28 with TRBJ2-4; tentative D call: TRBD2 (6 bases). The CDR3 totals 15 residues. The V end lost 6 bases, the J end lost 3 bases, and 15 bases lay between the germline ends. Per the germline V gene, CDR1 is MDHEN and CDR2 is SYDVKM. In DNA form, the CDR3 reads TGTGCCAGCAGCCCGACGGGGGTAGGCAAAAACATTCAGTACTTC. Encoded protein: CASSPTGVGKNIQYF.

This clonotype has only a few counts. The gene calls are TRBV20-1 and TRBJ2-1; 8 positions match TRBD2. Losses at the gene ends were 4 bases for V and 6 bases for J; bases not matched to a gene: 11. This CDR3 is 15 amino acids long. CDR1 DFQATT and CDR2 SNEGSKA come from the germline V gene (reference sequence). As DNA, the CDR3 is TGCAGTGCTACGTTTGTCGGGAGGGCCGCCAATGAGCAGTTCTTC. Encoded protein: CSATFVGRAANEQFF.

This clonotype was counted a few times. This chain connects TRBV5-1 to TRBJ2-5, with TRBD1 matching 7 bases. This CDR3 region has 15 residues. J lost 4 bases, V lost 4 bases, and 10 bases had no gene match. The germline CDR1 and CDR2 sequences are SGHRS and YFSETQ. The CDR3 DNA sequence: TGCGCCAGCAGCGCCTCCGGGACAGTGCGAGAGACCCAGTACTTC. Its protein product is CASSASGTVRETQYF. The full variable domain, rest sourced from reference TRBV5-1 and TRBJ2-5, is KAGVTQTPRYLIKTRGQQVTLSCSPISGHRSVSWYQQTPGQGLQFLFEYFSETQRNKGNFPGRFSGRQFSNSRSEMNVSTLELGDSALYLCASSASGTVRETQYFGPGTRLLVL.

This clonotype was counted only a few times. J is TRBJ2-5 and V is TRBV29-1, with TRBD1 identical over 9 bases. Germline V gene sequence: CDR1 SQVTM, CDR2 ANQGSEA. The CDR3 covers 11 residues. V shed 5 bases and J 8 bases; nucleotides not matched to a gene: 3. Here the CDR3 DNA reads TGCAGCGTTCTGGACAGGGGTACCCAGTACTTC. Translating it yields CSVLDRGTQYF.

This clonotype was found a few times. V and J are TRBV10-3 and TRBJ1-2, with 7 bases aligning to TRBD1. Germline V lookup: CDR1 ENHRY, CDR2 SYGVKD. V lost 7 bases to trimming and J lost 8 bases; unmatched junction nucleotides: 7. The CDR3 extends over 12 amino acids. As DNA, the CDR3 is TGTGCCATCAACAGACAGGGAGAAGGCTACACCTTC. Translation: CAINRQGEGYTF.

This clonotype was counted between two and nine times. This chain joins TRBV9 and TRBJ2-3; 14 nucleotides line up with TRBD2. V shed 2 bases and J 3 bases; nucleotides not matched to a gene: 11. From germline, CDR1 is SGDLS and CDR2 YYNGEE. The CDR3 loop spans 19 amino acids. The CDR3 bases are TGTGCCAGCAGCGTCAGACCGGGACTAGCGGGAGTGGCAACAGATACGCAGTATTTT. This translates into CASSVRPGLAGVATDTQYF.

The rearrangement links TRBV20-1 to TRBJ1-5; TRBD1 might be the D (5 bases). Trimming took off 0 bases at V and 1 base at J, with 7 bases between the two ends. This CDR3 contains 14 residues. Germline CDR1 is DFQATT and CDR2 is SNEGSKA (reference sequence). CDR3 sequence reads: CSARDGGSNQPQHF. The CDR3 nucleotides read TGCAGTGCTAGAGACGGGGGGAGCAATCAGCCCCAGCATTTT.

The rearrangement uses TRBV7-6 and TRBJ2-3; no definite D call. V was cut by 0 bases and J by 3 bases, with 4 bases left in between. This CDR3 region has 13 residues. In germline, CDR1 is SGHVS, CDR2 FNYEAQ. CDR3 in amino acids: CASSLAVTDTQYF. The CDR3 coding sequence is TGTGCCAGCAGCTTAGCGGTAACAGATACGCAGTATTTT.

CDR3 in DNA: TGCAGCGTAAGGACTAGCGGGAGGAGCTACAATGAGCAGTTCTTC. Translating it yields CSVRTSGRSYNEQFF. The chain links TRBV29-1 to TRBJ2-1, with TRBD2 matching over 14 bases. CDR1 is SQVTM and CDR2 is ANQGSEA in the germline V gene. Losses at the gene ends were 6 bases for V and 3 bases for J; bases not matched to a gene: 4. The CDR3 is made up of 15 amino acids.

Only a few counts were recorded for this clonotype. CDR3 bases: TGCAGCGTTGGAAGGGCAGGGGGGAACAATGAGCAGTTCTTC. Translated, it gives CSVGRAGGNNEQFF. This chain joins TRBV29-1 and TRBJ2-1; maybe TRBD1 (7 bases). The CDR3 runs 14 residues. V was clipped by 4 bases and J by 5 bases, with 15 bases between them. Germline V CDR1 and CDR2: SQVTM, ANQGSEA.

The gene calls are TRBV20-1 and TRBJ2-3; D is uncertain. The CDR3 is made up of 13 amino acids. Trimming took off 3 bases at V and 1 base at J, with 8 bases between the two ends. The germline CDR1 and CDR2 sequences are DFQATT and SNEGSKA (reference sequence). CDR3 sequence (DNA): TGCAGTGCTAGTACTCAGGGCACAGATACGCAGTATTTT. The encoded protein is CSASTQGTDTQYF.

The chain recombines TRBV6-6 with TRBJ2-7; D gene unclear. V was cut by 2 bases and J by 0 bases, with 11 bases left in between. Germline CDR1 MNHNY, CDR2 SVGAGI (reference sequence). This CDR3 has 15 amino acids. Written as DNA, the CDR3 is TGTGCCAGCAGTTACACGGGTACGAGCTCCTACGAGCAGTACTTC. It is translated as CASSYTGTSSYEQYF.

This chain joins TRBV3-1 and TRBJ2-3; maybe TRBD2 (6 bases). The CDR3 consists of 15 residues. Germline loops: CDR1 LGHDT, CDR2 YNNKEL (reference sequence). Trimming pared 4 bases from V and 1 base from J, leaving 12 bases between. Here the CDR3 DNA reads TGTGCCAGCAGCCTCGGGACTTTCCGCACAGATACGCAGTATTTT. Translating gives CASSLGTFRTDTQYF.

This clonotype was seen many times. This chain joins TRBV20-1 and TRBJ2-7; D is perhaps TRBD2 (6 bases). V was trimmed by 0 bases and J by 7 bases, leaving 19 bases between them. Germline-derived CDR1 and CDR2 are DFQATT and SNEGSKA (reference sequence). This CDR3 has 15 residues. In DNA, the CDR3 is TGCAGTGCTAGAGATCGGAGGGCTGCTTTAGGGGAGCAGTACTTC. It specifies CSARDRRAALGEQYF.